This T cell receptor beta chain emerged from a study of identical twins. Overall study findings and caveats: For out-of-frame beta sequences, excess twin sharing was weaker. For zero-insertion analyses, partial confounding could come from invariant MAIT and iNKT cells.

The germline V and J ends were trimmed by 5 bases and 0 bases, with 19 bases remaining between them. Germline lookup yields CDR1 DFQATT and CDR2 SNEGSKA (reference sequence). CDR3 length equals 17 residues. Template switching added a universal primer binding site, and final cDNA carried unique molecular identifiers. TCRdb reprocessed the 5' RACE reads with MiXCR, giving one entry per CDR3 protein. The repertoire consists of hundreds of thousands of distinct CDR3 sequences, with 5.5% to 7.5% occurring once and the leading ten covering under 2%. This clonotype came up a few times. The antigen is not known.

The sequencing input was naive T cells sorted from blood. The chain has TRBV20-1 and TRBJ2-2; the D gene could be TRBD1 or TRBD2 (5 bases each). This sequence originates from a man aged 18 to 35 in good health. DNA of the CDR3: TGCAGTGCTGAGAGAACCGGGACGGCCTCGAACACCGGGGAGCTGTTTTTT. Translation gives CSAERTGTASNTGELFF.